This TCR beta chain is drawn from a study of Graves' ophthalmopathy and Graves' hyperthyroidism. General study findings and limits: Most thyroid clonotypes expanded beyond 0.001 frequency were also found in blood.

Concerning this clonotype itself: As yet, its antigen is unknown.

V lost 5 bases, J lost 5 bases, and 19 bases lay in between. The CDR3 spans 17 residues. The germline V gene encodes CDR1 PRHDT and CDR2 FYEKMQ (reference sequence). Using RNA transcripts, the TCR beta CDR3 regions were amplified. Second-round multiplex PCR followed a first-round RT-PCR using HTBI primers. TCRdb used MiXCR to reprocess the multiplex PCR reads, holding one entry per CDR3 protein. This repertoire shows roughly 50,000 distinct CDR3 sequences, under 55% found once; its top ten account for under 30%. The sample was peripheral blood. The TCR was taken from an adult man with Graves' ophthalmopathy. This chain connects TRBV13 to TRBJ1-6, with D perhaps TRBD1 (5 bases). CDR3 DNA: TGTGCCAGCAGCCGGTCGGTCGGGGGAGGCAATAATTCACCCCTCCACTTT. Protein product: CASSRSVGGGNNSPLHF.